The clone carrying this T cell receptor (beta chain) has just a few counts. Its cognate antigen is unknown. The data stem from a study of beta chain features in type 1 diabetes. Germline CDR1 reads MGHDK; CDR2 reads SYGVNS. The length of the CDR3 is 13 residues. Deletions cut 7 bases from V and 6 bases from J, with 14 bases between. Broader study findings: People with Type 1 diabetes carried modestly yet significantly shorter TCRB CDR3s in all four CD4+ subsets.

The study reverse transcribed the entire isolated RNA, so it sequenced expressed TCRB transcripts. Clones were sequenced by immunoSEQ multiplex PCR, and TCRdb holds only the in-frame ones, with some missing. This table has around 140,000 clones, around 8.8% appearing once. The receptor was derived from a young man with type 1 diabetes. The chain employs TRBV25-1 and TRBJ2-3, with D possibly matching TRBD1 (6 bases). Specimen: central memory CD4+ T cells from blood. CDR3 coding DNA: TGTGCCAGCAAGGGGGATAGAGGCGATACGCAGTATTTT. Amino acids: CASKGDRGDTQYF. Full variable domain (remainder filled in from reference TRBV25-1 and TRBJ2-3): EADIYQTPRYLVIGTGKKITLECSQTMGHDKMYWYQQDPGMELHLIHYSYGVNSTEKGDLSSESTVSRIRTEHFPLTLESARPSHTSQYLCASKGDRGDTQYFGPGTRLTVL.